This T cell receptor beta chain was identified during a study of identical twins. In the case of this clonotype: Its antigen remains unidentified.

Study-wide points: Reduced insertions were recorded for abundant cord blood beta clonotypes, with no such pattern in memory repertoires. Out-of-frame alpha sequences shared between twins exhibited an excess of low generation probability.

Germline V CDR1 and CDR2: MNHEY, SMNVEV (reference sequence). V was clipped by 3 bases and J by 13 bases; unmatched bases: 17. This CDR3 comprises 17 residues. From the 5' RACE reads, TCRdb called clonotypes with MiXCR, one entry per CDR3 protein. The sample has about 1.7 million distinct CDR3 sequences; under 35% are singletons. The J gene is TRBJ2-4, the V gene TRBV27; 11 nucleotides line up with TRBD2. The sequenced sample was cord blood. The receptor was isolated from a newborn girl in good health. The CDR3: CASSFTPRLAGTGEQYF. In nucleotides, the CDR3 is TGTGCCAGCAGTTTTACCCCAAGACTAGCGGGGACGGGAGAGCAGTACTTC.